This record concerns one TCR beta chain sequence. The sample comes from a study of T cell changes during pregnancy in multiple sclerosis. Trimming took 6 bases from V and 4 from J; bases not matched to a gene: 9. Germline CDR1 reads MNHEY; CDR2 reads SMNVEV (reference sequence). The CDR3 is made up of 17 amino acids. Sequencing used immunoSEQ multiplex PCR; TCRdb keeps in-frame clones, though not all of them. The sample has roughly 35,000 clones, 85% to 90% seen once. The clonotype comes from a female donor with multiple sclerosis, enrolled in a pregnancy study. The sequenced sample was CD8+ T cells from peripheral blood mononuclear cells, obtained after pregnancy. This sequence joins TRBV27 and TRBJ1-6; 10 nucleotides match TRBD1. CDR3 residues: CASSLGQGVSYNSPLHF. CDR3 in DNA: TGTGCCAGCAGCCTCGGACAGGGGGTATCTTATAATTCACCCCTCCACTTT.